Here is one T cell receptor (beta chain) with its context. Its target is not known. The repertoire was sequenced with immunoSEQ multiplex PCR; TCRdb's copy has only in-frame clones and lacks some. The sample comprises 150,000 to 200,000 clones, around 84% of which are singletons, and approximately 15% rests with the top ten. The germline V gene encodes CDR1 SGHVS and CDR2 FQNEAQ. The CDR3 is made up of 15 amino acids. Trimming shortened V by 7 bases and J by 2 bases, and 15 bases separated the two germline ends. This sample stems from a study of cytomegalovirus exposure and HLA in healthy donors. Study observations and caveats: Most TCR sequences were uncommon, yet certain public TCRs appeared in many donors. Reported performance of the classifier showed diagnosis of cytomegalovirus status with high specificity and sensitivity. According to the study, 160 or so TCR beta chains were cytomegalovirus-associated. CMV antigen specificity was confirmed in vitro for three CMV-associated chains.

The specimen sequenced was PBMCs. The source of this sequence is a man aged 18 to 29 in good health and CMV-seropositive. The J gene is TRBJ1-5, the V gene TRBV7-8; D ambiguous. CDR3 sequence (DNA): TGTGCCAGCACCACTTCCTCGGGAGGCAATCAGCCCCAGCATTTT. Its protein is CASTTSSGGNQPQHF.